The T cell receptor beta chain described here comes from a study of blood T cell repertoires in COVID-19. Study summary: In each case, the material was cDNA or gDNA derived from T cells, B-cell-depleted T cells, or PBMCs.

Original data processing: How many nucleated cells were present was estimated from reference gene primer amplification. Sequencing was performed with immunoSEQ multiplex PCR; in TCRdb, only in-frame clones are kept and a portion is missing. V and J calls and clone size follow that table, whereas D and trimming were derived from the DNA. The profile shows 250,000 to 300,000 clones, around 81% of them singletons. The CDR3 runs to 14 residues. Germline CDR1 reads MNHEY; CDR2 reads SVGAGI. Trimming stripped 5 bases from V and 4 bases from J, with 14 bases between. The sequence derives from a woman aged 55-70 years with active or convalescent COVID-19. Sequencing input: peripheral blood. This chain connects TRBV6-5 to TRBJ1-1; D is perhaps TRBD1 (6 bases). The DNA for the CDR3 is TGTGCCAGCAGTCCGACAGGTAGTTTCACTGAAGCTTTCTTT. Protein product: CASSPTGSFTEAFF.